Included here is one TCR beta chain sequence, with context. The entry originates in a study of blood T cell repertoires in COVID-19. Whole-study context: Samples representing acute and convalescent COVID-19 were sourced from the United States, Italy and Spain. In each case, the material was cDNA or gDNA derived from T cells, B-cell-depleted T cells, or PBMCs.

Per the original methods: Amplified reference gene primers provided the basis for estimating nucleated cell counts. Assay used: immunoSEQ multiplex PCR; TCRdb lists only in-frame clones, some missing. V, J and clone size are taken as reported in that table, and D and trimming were inferred from the DNA itself. Found here are roughly 120,000 clones, roughly 79% of them singletons; the top ten hold just under 7.5%. The CDR3 length is 12 residues. Per the germline V gene, CDR1 is MNHEY and CDR2 is SVGAGI. The V gene end was trimmed by 7 bases and the J gene end by 8 bases; junction bases not matched to a gene: 7.

The chain combines TRBV6-5 with TRBJ1-2; 7 bases match TRBD1. The sample consisted of peripheral blood. The TCR was taken from a man between 65 and 85 years old with active or convalescent COVID-19. The CDR3 DNA sequence: TGTGCCAGCACCGGAAACAGGGGCGGCTACACCTTC. This codes for CASTGNRGGYTF.